This TCR beta chain was profiled in a study of blood T cells in healthy people across ages. A second PCR of 7 to 11 cycles used a sample-barcoded 5' primer and a J-beta primer mix. The authors tagged each cDNA molecule using a template-switch adaptor with 12 random nucleotides. TCRdb itself ran the 5' RACE reads through MiXCR, one entry per CDR3 protein. The sample has roughly 1.4 million distinct CDR3 sequences, roughly 60% seen once. Approximately 10 milliliters was the volume of peripheral blood drawn from each donor. The TCR sequence derives from a man between 18 and 35 years old in good health. Sample: blood.

In DNA, the CDR3 is TGTGCCAGCAGTCGGACAGGGATTTATGGCTACACCTTC. Protein product: CASSRTGIYGYTF. This chain joins TRBV28 and TRBJ1-2; 8 positions match TRBD1. CDR1 and CDR2 (germline): MDHEN, SYDVKM. This CDR3 has 13 amino acids. With 5 bases clipped from V and 5 bases from J, the junction kept 4 bases outside the gene matches.